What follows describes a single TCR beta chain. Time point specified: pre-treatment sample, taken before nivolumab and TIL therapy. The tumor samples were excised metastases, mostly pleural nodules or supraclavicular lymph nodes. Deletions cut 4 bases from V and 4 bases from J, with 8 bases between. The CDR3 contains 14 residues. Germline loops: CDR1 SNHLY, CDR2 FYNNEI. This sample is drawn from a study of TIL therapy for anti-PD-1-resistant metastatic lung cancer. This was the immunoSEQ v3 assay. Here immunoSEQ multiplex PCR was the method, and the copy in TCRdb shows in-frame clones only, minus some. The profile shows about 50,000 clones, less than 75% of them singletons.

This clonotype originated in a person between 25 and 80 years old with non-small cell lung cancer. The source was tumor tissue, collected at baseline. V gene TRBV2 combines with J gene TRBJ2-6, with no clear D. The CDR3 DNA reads TGTGCCAGCAGTGGCGGATCCGGGGCCAACGTCCTGACTTTC. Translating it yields CASSGGSGANVLTF.